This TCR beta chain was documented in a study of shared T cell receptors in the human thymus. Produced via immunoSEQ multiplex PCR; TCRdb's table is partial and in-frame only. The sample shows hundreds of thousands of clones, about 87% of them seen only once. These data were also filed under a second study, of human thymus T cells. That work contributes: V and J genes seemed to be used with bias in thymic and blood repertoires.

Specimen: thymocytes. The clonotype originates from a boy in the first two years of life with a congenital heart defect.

CDR3 bases: TGTGCCAGCAGCTACAGGACATTCATGAACACTGAAGCTTTCTTT. Translated: CASSYRTFMNTEAFF. The V and J genes are TRBV5-6 and TRBJ1-1, with D possibly being TRBD1 (5 bases). Trimming pared 3 bases from V and 0 bases from J, leaving 12 bases between. The CDR3 has 15 residues. Germline CDR1 SGHDT, CDR2 YYEEEE.